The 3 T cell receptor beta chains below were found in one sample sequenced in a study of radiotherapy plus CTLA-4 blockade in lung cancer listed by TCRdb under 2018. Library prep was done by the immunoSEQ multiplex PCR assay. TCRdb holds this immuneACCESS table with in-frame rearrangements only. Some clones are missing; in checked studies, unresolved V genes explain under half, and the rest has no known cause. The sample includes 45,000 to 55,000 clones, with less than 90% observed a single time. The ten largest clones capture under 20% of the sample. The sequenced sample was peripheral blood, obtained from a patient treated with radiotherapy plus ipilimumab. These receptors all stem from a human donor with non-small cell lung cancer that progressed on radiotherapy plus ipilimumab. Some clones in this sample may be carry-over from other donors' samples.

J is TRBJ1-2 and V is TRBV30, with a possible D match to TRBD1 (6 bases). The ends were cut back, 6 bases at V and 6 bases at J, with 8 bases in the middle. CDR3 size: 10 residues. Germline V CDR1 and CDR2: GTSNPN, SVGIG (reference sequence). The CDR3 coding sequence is TGTGCCTGCGGGACAAATGGCTACACCTTC. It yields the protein CACGTNGYTF.

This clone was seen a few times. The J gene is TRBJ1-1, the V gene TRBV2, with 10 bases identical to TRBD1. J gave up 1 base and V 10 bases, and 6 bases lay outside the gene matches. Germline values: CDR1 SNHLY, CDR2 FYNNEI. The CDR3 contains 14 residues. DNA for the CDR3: TGTGCCACTAGCCGACAGGGGGCGAACACTGAAGCTTTCTTT. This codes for CATSRQGANTEAFF.

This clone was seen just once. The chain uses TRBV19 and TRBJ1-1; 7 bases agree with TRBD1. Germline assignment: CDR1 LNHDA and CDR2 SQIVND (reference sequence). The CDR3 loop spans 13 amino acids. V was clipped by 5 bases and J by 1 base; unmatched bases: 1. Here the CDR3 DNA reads TGTGCCAGTAGTCGACAGGGGAACACTGAAGCTTTCTTT. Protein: CASSRQGNTEAFF. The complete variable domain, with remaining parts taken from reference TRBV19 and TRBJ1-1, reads DGGITQSPKYLFRKEGQNVTLSCEQNLNHDAMYWYRQDPGQGLRLIYYSQIVNDFQKGDIAEGYSVSREKKESFPLTVTSAQKNPTAFYLCASSRQGNTEAFFGQGTRLTVV.